The 22 T cell receptor beta chains in this list originate from one sample, sequenced in a study of lymphopenia after photon versus proton radiotherapy (dated by TCRdb to 2018 to 2020). Library creation used the immunoSEQ multiplex PCR assay. Not all clones reach the TCRdb copy of this immuneACCESS table, which keeps in-frame sequences only. Checked studies attribute under half of the gap to unresolved V genes and leave the rest unexplained. This sample gives about 39,000 clones in total; more than 85% of them show up just once. Approximately 16% of the sample comes from the top ten. This specimen was peripheral blood, taken from a patient treated with photon-based radiotherapy. These receptors came from a man between 60 and 75 years old with cholangiocarcinoma.

This clone appeared a few times. The chain uses TRBV6-5 and TRBJ2-1; D might be TRBD1 (6 bases). CDR3 length: 14 residues. V was cut by 4 bases and J by 3 bases, with 10 bases left in between. Germline-derived CDR1 and CDR2 are MNHEY and SVGAGI. CDR3 sequence: CASSWGTYYNEQFF. The CDR3 DNA follows: TGTGCCAGCAGTTGGGGGACATACTACAATGAGCAGTTCTTC.

The rearrangement links TRBV18 to TRBJ2-3, with D possibly being TRBD2 (5 bases). V was cut by 11 bases and J by 2 bases, with 14 bases left in between. CDR1 KGHSH and CDR2 LQKENI come from the germline V gene. CDR3 length equals 13 residues. The CDR3, as DNA: TGTGCCGTCAGCGAGGGCCACACAGATACGCAGTATTTT. Its translation is CAVSEGHTDTQYF.

CDR3 residues: CASLVSGGSYEQYF. The CDR3 DNA reads as TGTGCCAGCCTCGTGTCAGGGGGGTCCTACGAGCAGTACTTC. V and J are TRBV2 and TRBJ2-7; maybe TRBD1 (7 bases). V was shortened by 8 bases and J by 1 base, with 15 bases between the two germline ends. This CDR3 has 14 residues. Looked up from germline, CDR1 is SNHLY and CDR2 is FYNNEI.

The chain joins TRBV13 to TRBJ2-7; 8 bases match TRBD1. J lost 6 bases, V lost 3 bases, and 10 bases had no gene match. This CDR3 comprises 15 residues. CDR1 PRHDT and CDR2 FYEKMQ come from the germline V gene (reference sequence). CDR3 sequence reads: CASSFETGGSVEQYF. Written as DNA, the CDR3 is TGTGCCAGCAGCTTTGAAACAGGGGGTTCCGTCGAGCAGTACTTC.

The rearrangement links TRBV4-3 to TRBJ2-1, with D tentatively TRBD2 (6 bases). The CDR3 extends over 15 amino acids. Germline V gene data show CDR1 as LGHNA and CDR2 as YSLEER. Trimming left V 0 bases short and J 5 bases short, with 11 bases between. The CDR3 nucleotides read TGCGCCAGCAGCCAAGATCGGGGGTTCCACAATGAGCAGTTCTTC. Translation: CASSQDRGFHNEQFF.

This sequence joins TRBV27 and TRBJ2-2; D may match TRBD1 or TRBD2 (6 bases each). The germline CDR1 and CDR2 sequences are MNHEY and SMNVEV (reference sequence). V was shortened by 1 base and J by 7 bases, with 10 bases between the two germline ends. The CDR3 spans 14 residues. This CDR3 reads CASSLYRGHGELFF. CDR3 nucleotide sequence: TGTGCCAGCAGTTTATATCGGGGGCACGGGGAGCTGTTTTTT.

The gene calls are TRBV9 and TRBJ2-2; no reliable D call. The V end lost 0 bases, the J end lost 4 bases, and 10 bases lay between the germline ends. Germline V gene lookup returns CDR1 SGDLS and CDR2 YYNGEE. The CDR3 totals 15 residues. The CDR3 sequence is CASSVEHLFTGELFF. DNA for the CDR3: TGTGCCAGCAGCGTAGAGCACCTATTCACCGGGGAGCTGTTTTTT.

The chain combines TRBV7-9 with TRBJ2-1; 10 bases are shared with TRBD2. CDR3 length: 15 residues. Germline V lookup: CDR1 SEHNR, CDR2 FQNEAQ (reference sequence). Unmatched junction bases numbered 11, after V lost 6 bases and J lost 9 bases. The CDR3 loop reads CASSSLAGVSVEQFF. The CDR3 DNA reads TGTGCCAGCAGTTCCCTAGCGGGAGTATCAGTTGAGCAGTTCTTC.

The chain has TRBV7-3 and TRBJ1-1; possibly TRBD1 for D (6 bases). This CDR3 spans 15 amino acids. Germline values: CDR1 SGHTA, CDR2 FQGTGA. Trimming took off 5 bases at V and 9 bases at J, with 22 bases between the two ends. CDR3 nucleotide sequence: TGTGCCAGCAGCCCGGATTCGGGGGCAGGGGCGAAAGCTTTCTTT. Protein product: CASSPDSGAGAKAFF.

The CDR3 sequence is CASSLYTPSEQYF. The DNA of the CDR3 is TGTGCCAGCAGTTTATATACCCCTTCCGAGCAGTACTTC. The chain combines TRBV28 with TRBJ2-7; D gene uncertain. V lost 1 base to trimming and J lost 6 bases, with 10 bases between them. Looked up from germline, CDR1 is MDHEN and CDR2 is SYDVKM. This CDR3 region has 13 residues.

The V call is TRBV5-6, the J call TRBJ1-2; D remains unclear. The germline V gene encodes CDR1 SGHDT and CDR2 YYEEEE. Trimming left V 0 bases short and J 8 bases short, with 11 bases between. The CDR3 is 13 residues long. The CDR3, as DNA: TGTGCCAGCAGCTTGGCGGAGGGAGGCGGCTACACCTTC. Encoded protein: CASSLAEGGGYTF.

This CDR3 reads CASSFSGRLVNTEAFF. CDR3 nucleotide sequence: TGTGCCAGCTCATTCAGCGGGAGGCTTGTGAACACTGAAGCTTTCTTT. This rearrangement joins TRBV18 to TRBJ1-1, with no clear D. The germline V and J ends were trimmed by 5 bases and 0 bases, with 16 bases remaining between them. The germline V gene has CDR1 KGHSH and CDR2 LQKENI. The CDR3 consists of 16 residues. Together with reference TRBV18 and TRBJ1-1, the CDR3 gives the full variable domain: NAGVMQNPRHLVRRRGQEARLRCSPMKGHSHVYWYRQLPEEGLKFMVYLQKENIIDESGMPKERFSAEFPKEGPSILRIQQVVRGDSAAYFCASSFSGRLVNTEAFFGQGTRLTVV.

The genes are TRBV6-1 and TRBJ2-1; 8 bases fit TRBD1. Germline CDR1 is MNHNS and CDR2 is SASEGT. The CDR3 has 15 amino acids. Trimming took 5 bases from V and 7 from J; bases not matched to a gene: 10. The CDR3 loop reads CASSQEDRVINEQFF. The CDR3 bases are TGTGCCAGCAGTCAAGAGGACAGGGTGATAAATGAGCAGTTCTTC.

The chain carries TRBV5-1 and TRBJ1-1; D remains ambiguous. V was shortened by 1 base and J by 7 bases, with 11 bases between the two germline ends. This CDR3 comprises 13 residues. The V gene's germline CDR1 is SGHRS and CDR2 YFSETQ. CDR3 DNA sequence: TGCGCCAGCAGCTTGACCCCAGATAGTGAAGCTTTCTTT. Its translation is CASSLTPDSEAFF.

The chain carries TRBV6-5 and TRBJ2-3; 8 bases line up with TRBD1. This CDR3 is 14 amino acids long. The germline V gene has CDR1 MNHEY and CDR2 SVGAGI. The J segment lost 2 bases and the V segment lost 10 bases, leaving 8 bases of the junction unmatched. This CDR3 is CATGAGQATDTQYF. CDR3 in DNA: TGTGCCACAGGCGCGGGACAGGCCACAGATACGCAGTATTTT.

The chain is built from TRBV14 and TRBJ2-5; D is possibly TRBD1 (5 bases). Germline CDR1 reads SGHDN; CDR2 reads FVKESK. The CDR3 has 14 residues. With 4 bases removed from V and 2 bases from J, the gap between germline ends came to 11 bases. CDR3 bases: TGTGCCAGCAGCCTTCAGGGTTGGCAAGAGACCCAGTACTTC. Amino acids: CASSLQGWQETQYF. Based on the CDR3 plus reference TRBV14 and TRBJ2-5, the full variable domain is EAGVTQFPSHSVIEKGQTVTLRCDPISGHDNLYWYRRVMGKEIKFLLHFVKESKQDESGMPNNRFLAERTGGTYSTLKVQPAELEDSGVYFCASSLQGWQETQYFGPGTRLLVL.

The genes are TRBV6-1 and TRBJ2-5, with 8 bases lining up with TRBD2. The germline gives CDR1 MNHNS, CDR2 SASEGT. The CDR3 loop spans 15 amino acids. V lost 4 bases to trimming and J lost 0 bases; unmatched junction nucleotides: 4. CDR3 in DNA: TGTGCCAGCAGTGTCTCTAGCGGGTACCAAGAGACCCAGTACTTC. Protein: CASSVSSGYQETQYF.

This chain uses TRBV6-5 with TRBJ1-2, with TRBD1 matching 9 bases. J was trimmed by 2 bases and V by 6 bases; bases with no gene match: 4. This CDR3 region has 14 residues. Per germline, CDR1 MNHEY and CDR2 SVGAGI. The CDR3 sequence: CASRRDRANYGYTF. CDR3 nucleotides: TGTGCCAGCAGGCGGGACAGGGCAAACTATGGCTACACCTTC.

The CDR3 region is CASSPRTGVNYGYTF. Here the CDR3 DNA reads TGTGCCAGCTCACCAAGAACAGGGGTTAACTATGGCTACACCTTC. The V and J genes are TRBV18 and TRBJ1-2; 7 nucleotides align to TRBD1. The CDR3 is 15 residues long. Unmatched junction bases numbered 4, after V lost 2 bases and J lost 1 base. Germline V gene sequence: CDR1 KGHSH, CDR2 LQKENI.

The V and J genes are TRBV2 and TRBJ1-2; 8 bases align to TRBD1. Trimming at V came to 0 bases and at J to 8 bases, leaving 5 bases not matched to a gene. CDR1 is SNHLY, CDR2 FYNNEI, per germline. The CDR3 has 14 amino acids. CDR3 sequence: CASSEADRAGGYTF. Written as DNA, the CDR3 is TGTGCCAGCAGTGAAGCGGACAGGGCCGGGGGCTACACCTTC.

The V call is TRBV18, the J call TRBJ2-7; 7 bases are a match to TRBD1. The CDR3 runs 18 residues. V trimming: 2 bases; J trimming: 1 base; junction bases outside the gene matches: 14. CDR1 and CDR2 (germline): KGHSH, LQKENI. The CDR3 sequence: CASSPRGNMGQSSYEQYF. In nucleotides, the CDR3 is TGTGCCAGCTCACCAAGGGGTAATATGGGACAGTCATCCTACGAGCAGTACTTC.

In its sample, this clone was seen a few times. The chain carries TRBV7-2 and TRBJ2-7; a weak D match, TRBD1 (6 bases). Per germline, CDR1 SGHTA and CDR2 FQGNSA. There are 15 residues in the CDR3. V was trimmed by 1 base and J by 4 bases, leaving 14 bases between them. The CDR3 nucleotides read TGTGCCAGCAGCTTAGATTGGGGGCTTACTTACGAGCAGTACTTC. Translated: CASSLDWGLTYEQYF.